The 10 T cell receptor beta chains listed next were all sequenced from one sample in a study of T cells after yellow fever vaccination. Each CDR3 protein is one row after TCRdb ran MiXCR on the 5' RACE reads. The sample lists 300,000 to 400,000 distinct CDR3 sequences; less than 9.5% were seen once. The sequencing used PBMCs, collected 35 to 50 days after the first yellow fever vaccination. The origin of the receptors is a man younger than 30 who received the YFV17D yellow fever vaccine.

This sequence joins TRBV12-3 or TRBV12-4 and TRBJ2-1; 7 nucleotides match TRBD2. The CDR3 has 15 amino acids. Trimming removed 6 bases from V and 5 bases from J; junction bases left unmatched: 10. Written as DNA, the CDR3 is TGTGCCAGCAGCCGGGGGGACCCAGTGAACAATGAGCAGTTCTTC. This gives the protein CASSRGDPVNNEQFF.

The chain links TRBV19 to TRBJ1-1; no firm D call. This CDR3 region has 14 residues. Germline-derived CDR1 and CDR2 are LNHDA and SQIVND (reference sequence). V was trimmed by 5 bases and J by 4 bases, leaving 14 bases between them. The CDR3 loop reads CASSLDGGITEAFF. The CDR3 bases are TGTGCCAGTAGTCTGGACGGAGGAATCACTGAAGCTTTCTTT.

V usage is TRBV7-6 and J usage is TRBJ2-1; 15 bases line up with TRBD2. V lost 4 bases and J lost 10; bases outside the gene matches: 8. Germline V lookup: CDR1 SGHVS, CDR2 FNYEAQ. This CDR3 comprises 16 residues. The CDR3 loop reads CASSSIPGLAGGEQFF. The CDR3 DNA follows: TGTGCCAGCAGCTCCATCCCGGGACTAGCGGGGGGCGAGCAGTTCTTC.

The sample holds a few counts of this clonotype. The V call is TRBV12-3 or TRBV12-4, the J call TRBJ1-2, with 7 positions matching TRBD1. The CDR3 contains 13 residues. Trimming removed 5 bases from V and 7 bases from J; junction bases left unmatched: 7. The CDR3 sequence is CASSTYRGGGYTF. DNA for the CDR3: TGTGCCAGCAGTACCTACAGGGGAGGTGGCTACACCTTC.

The chain links TRBV23-1 to TRBJ2-1; D unclear. Being an ORF, TRBV23-1 has a function that is uncertain. Deletions cut 0 bases from V and 5 bases from J, with 14 bases between. The CDR3 length is 16 residues. The CDR3 coding sequence is TGCGCCAGCAGTCAATCGAACAGAACGGCCAACAATGAGCAGTTCTTC. Residues: CASSQSNRTANNEQFF.

The chain carries TRBV5-4 and TRBJ2-6; the match to TRBD1 covers 10 bases. CDR1 is SGHNT, CDR2 YYREEE, per germline (reference sequence). This CDR3 has 20 residues. The V segment lost 0 bases and the J segment 0 bases; nucleotides outside the gene matches: 9. The CDR3 nucleotides read TGTGCCAGCAGCTTGGCCTCGACAGGGGGCCGACTCTCTGGGGCCAACGTCCTGACTTTC. Translated, it gives CASSLASTGGRLSGANVLTF. Combining the CDR3 with reference TRBV5-4 and TRBJ2-6 gives the whole variable domain ETGVTQSPTHLIKTRGQQVTLRCSSQSGHNTVSWYQQALGQGPQFIFQYYREEENGRGNFPPRFSGLQFPNYSSELNVNALELDDSALYLCASSLASTGGRLSGANVLTFGAGSRLTVL.

The sample holds many counts of this clonotype. The chain combines TRBV12-3 or TRBV12-4 with TRBJ2-2; weak D call: TRBD2 (6 bases). The V gene lost 6 bases and the J gene lost 0 bases, with 8 bases spanning the gap. The CDR3 extends over 14 amino acids. Here the CDR3 reads CASRRGANTGELFF. The CDR3 nucleotides are TGTGCCAGCAGGCGGGGTGCGAACACCGGGGAGCTGTTTTTT.

The chain links TRBV7-6 to TRBJ2-5; the match to TRBD2 covers 13 bases. V trimming: 5 bases; J trimming: 9 bases; junction bases outside the gene matches: 12. This CDR3 is built from 16 residues. Looked up from germline, CDR1 is SGHVS and CDR2 is FNYEAQ. The CDR3 nucleotides are TGTGCCAGCAGCACTCGACTAGCGGGGGGAGTCGTGGCCCAGTACTTC. It codes for CASSTRLAGGVVAQYF.

The chain carries TRBV5-4 and TRBJ1-2; D not resolved. This CDR3 is 13 amino acids long. V was shortened by 0 bases and J by 2 bases, with 5 bases between the two germline ends. The germline CDR1 and CDR2 sequences are SGHNT and YYREEE (reference sequence). The CDR3 here is CASSLDANYGYTF. CDR3 nucleotides: TGTGCCAGCAGCTTGGATGCGAACTATGGCTACACCTTC.

This rearrangement joins TRBV20-1 to TRBJ2-1, with D tentatively TRBD1 (6 bases). Germline V gene sequence: CDR1 DFQATT, CDR2 SNEGSKA (reference sequence). Trimming stripped 6 bases from V and 7 bases from J, with 7 bases between. The CDR3 spans 10 residues. In DNA, the CDR3 is TGCAGTGCCACAGGGAATGAGCAGTTCTTC. Amino acid sequence: CSATGNEQFF.